This TCR beta chain was found in a study of T cell repertoires in cytomegalovirus infection. This clonotype was observed a handful of times. One entry per CDR3 protein results from TCRdb running MiXCR on the reads. Of 200,000 to 300,000 distinct CDR3 sequences listed, over 9% were seen once; the top ten hold about 1.5%. Trimming left V 6 bases short and J 4 bases short, with 25 bases between. The length of the CDR3 is 18 residues. Per germline, CDR1 LNHDA and CDR2 SQIVND (reference sequence). What was sequenced was PBMCs. This chain uses TRBV19 with TRBJ1-3, with D perhaps matching TRBD1 (6 bases). This TCR was recovered from a human donor in good health (CMV status not recorded). Some clones in this sample may be carry-over from other donors' samples. CDR3 sequence reads: CASSPKTGQYSPGNTIYF. CDR3 bases: TGTGCCAGTAGCCCTAAAACAGGACAGTACTCTCCCGGAAACACCATATATTTT.